This TCR beta chain appears in the sequencing data of a study of T cell changes during pregnancy in multiple sclerosis. The assay was immunoSEQ multiplex PCR, and TCRdb's table has in-frame clones only and misses some. The repertoire includes tens of thousands of clones, 90% to 95% of them detected once, and about 6.8% sits in the top ten. CDR1 is SGHTA, CDR2 FQGNSA, per germline. The CDR3 is 12 residues long. Trimming removed 2 bases at V and 7 bases at J, with 8 bases between. This chain uses TRBV7-2 with TRBJ1-1; a weak D match, TRBD1 (6 bases). The source was CD8+ T cells from peripheral blood mononuclear cells, collected in the third trimester of pregnancy. The clonotype was recovered from a female donor with multiple sclerosis, enrolled in a pregnancy study. CDR3 coding DNA: TGTGCCAGCAGCTTAACCAGGGGTGAAGCTTTCTTT. Its protein is CASSLTRGEAFF.